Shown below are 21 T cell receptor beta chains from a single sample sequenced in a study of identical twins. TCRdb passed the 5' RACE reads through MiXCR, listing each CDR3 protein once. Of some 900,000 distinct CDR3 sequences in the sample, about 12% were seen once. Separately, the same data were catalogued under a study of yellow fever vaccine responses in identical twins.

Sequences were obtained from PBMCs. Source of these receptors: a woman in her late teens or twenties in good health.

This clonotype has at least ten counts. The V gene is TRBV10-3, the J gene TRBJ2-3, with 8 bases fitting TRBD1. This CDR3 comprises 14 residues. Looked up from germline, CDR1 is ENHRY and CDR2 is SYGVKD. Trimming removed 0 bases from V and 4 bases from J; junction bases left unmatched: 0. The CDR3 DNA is TGTGCCATCAGTGAGTCACAGGGGGCAGATACGCAGTATTTT. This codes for CAISESQGADTQYF.

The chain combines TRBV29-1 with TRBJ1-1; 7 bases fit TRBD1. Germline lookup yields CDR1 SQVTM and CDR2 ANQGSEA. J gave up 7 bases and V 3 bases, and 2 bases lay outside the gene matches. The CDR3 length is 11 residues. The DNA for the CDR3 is TGCAGCGTTGATAGGGGGCATGAAGCTTTCTTT. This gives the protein CSVDRGHEAFF.

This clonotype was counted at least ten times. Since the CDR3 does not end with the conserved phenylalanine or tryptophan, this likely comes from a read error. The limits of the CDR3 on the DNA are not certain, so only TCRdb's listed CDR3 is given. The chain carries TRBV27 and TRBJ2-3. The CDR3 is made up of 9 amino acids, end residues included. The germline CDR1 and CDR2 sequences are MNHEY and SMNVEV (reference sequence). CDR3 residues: CAPTMGIPI.

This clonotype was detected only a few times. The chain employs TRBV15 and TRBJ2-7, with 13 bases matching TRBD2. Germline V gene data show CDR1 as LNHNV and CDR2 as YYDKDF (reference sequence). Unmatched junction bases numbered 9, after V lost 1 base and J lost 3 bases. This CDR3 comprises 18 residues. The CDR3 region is CATSRAGTSGIVGYEQYF. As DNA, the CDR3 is TGTGCCACCAGCAGAGCAGGGACTAGCGGGATAGTTGGCTACGAGCAGTACTTC.

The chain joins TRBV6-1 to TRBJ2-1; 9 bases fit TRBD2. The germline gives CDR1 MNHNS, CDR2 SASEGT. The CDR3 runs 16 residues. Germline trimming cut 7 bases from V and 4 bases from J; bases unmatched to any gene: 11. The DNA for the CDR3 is TGTGCCAGCACCGGAGCGAGCGGGGGGCCTTACAATGAGCAGTTCTTC. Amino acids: CASTGASGGPYNEQFF.

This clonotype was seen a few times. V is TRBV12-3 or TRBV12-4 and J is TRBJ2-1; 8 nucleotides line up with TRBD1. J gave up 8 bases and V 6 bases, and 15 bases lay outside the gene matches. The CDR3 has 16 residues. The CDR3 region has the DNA TGTGCCAGCAGACTTACACTCACAGGGGGAGCCTATGAGCAGTTCTTC. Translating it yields CASRLTLTGGAYEQFF.

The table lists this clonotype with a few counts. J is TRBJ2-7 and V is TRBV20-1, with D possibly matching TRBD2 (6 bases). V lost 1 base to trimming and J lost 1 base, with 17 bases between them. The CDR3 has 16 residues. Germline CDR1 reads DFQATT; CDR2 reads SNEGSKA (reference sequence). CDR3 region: CSARGTPGLGSYEQYF. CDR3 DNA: TGCAGTGCTAGAGGAACCCCGGGACTCGGGTCCTACGAGCAGTACTTC.

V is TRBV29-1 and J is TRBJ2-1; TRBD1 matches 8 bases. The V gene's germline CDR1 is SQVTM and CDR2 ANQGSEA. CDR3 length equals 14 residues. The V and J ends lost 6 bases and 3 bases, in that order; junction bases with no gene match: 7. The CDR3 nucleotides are TGCAGCGTCGTAGGACAGGGAGTCTACAATGAGCAGTTCTTC. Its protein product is CSVVGQGVYNEQFF.

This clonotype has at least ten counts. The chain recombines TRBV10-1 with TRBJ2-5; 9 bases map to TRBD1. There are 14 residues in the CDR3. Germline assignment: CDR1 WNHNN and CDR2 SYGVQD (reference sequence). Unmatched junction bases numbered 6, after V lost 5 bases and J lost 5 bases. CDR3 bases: TGCGCCAGCAGTCCAGGGACAGGGTATGAGACCCAGTACTTC. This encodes CASSPGTGYETQYF.

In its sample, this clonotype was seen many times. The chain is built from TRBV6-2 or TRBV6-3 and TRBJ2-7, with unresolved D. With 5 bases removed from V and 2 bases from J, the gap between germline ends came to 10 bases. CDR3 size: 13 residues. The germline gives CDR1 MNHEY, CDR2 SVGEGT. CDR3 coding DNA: TGTGCCAGCAGTCGGACGGAGACCTACGAGCAGTACGTC. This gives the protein CASSRTETYEQYV.

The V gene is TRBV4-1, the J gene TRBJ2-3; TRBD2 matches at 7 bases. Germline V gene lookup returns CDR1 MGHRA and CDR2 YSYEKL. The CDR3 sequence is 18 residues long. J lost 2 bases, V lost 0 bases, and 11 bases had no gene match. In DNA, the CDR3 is TGCGCCAGCAGCCAAGAAAGAATTCAAGCGGGGAACACAGATACGCAGTATTTT. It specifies CASSQERIQAGNTDTQYF.

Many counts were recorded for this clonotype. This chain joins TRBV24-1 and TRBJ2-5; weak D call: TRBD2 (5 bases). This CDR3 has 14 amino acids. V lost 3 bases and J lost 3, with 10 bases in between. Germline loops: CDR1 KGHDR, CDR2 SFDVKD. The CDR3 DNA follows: TGTGCCACCAGTGATGCTGACGGGAAAGAGACCCAGTACTTC. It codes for CATSDADGKETQYF.

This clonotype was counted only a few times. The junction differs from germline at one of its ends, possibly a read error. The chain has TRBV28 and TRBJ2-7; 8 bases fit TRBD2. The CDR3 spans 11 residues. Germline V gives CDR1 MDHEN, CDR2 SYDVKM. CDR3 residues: CASSFSGTLVF. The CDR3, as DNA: TGTGCCAGCAGTTTTAGCGGGACGTTGGTTTTC.

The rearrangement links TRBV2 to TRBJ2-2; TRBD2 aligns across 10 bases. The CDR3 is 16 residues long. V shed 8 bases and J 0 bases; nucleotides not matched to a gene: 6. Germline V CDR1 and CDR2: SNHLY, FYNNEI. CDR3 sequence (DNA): TGTGCCAGCCTACCGGGACTAGCGACGAACACCGGGGAGCTGTTTTTT. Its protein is CASLPGLATNTGELFF.

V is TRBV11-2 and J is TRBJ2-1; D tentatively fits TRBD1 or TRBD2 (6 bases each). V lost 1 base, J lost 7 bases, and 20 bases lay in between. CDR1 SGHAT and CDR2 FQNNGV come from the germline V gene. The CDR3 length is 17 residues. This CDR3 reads CASSLGRAGGLGNEQFF. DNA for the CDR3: TGTGCCAGCAGCTTAGGGAGGGCTGGGGGGCTGGGGAATGAGCAGTTCTTC.

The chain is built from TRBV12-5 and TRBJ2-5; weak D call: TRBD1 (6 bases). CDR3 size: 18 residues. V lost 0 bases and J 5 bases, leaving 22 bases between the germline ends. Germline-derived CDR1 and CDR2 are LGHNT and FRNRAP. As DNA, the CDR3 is TGTGCTAGTGGTTTGGTAGCCTACATAGGACAGTACCGGGAGACCCAGTACTTC. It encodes CASGLVAYIGQYRETQYF.

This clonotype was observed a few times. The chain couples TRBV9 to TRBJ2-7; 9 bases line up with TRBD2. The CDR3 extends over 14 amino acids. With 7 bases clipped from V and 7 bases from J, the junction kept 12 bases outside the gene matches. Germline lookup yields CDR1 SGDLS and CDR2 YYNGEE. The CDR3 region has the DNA TGTGCCAGCGGTCGAGCGGGAGGATCCGGGGAGCAGTACTTC. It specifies CASGRAGGSGEQYF.

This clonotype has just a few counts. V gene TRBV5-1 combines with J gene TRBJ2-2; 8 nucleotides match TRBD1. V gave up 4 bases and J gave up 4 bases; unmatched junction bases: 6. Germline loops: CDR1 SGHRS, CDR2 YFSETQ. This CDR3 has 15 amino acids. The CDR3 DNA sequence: TGCGCCAGCAGCGACAGGACAGGGACCACCGGGGAGCTGTTTTTT. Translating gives CASSDRTGTTGELFF.

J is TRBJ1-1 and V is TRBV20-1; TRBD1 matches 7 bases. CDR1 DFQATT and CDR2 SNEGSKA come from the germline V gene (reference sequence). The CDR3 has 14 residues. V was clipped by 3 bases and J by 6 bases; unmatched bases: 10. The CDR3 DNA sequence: TGCAGTGCTAGTCTAGGAAATCAGGGGGCTGAAGCTTTCTTT. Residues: CSASLGNQGAEAFF.

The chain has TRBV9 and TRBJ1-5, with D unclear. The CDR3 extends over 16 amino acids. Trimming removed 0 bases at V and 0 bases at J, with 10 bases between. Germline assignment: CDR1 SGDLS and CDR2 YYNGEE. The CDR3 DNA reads TGTGCCAGCAGCGTAGGCGGGCTTGGTAGCAATCAGCCCCAGCATTTT. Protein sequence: CASSVGGLGSNQPQHF.

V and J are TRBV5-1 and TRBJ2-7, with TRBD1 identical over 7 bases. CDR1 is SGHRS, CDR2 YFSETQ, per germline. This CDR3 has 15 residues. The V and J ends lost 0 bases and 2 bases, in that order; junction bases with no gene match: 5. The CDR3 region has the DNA TGCGCCAGCAGCTTGGCTCCAGGGGGTACCTACGAGCAGTACGTC. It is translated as CASSLAPGGTYEQYV.